The clone carrying this T cell receptor beta chain was observed a single time. This CDR3 is 15 amino acids long. From germline, CDR1 is LGHDT and CDR2 YNNKEL (reference sequence). Germline trimming cut 1 base from V and 8 bases from J; bases unmatched to any gene: 10. Authors' data handling: Using reference gene primer amplification, nucleated cell counts were estimated. Profiled with immunoSEQ multiplex PCR; TCRdb holds only in-frame clones, not every one. The V and J calls and clone size are taken from that table; D and trimming were inferred from the DNA. The sample has 140,000 to 150,000 clones; 75% to 90% are singletons. This sample is drawn from a study of blood T cell repertoires in COVID-19. Overall study: COVID-19 samples from acute and convalescent phases originated in the United States, Italy and Spain.

This chain links TRBV3-1 (or the pseudogene TRBV3-2) with TRBJ1-2; TRBD1 matches 7 bases. The sample comprised peripheral blood. The receptor was isolated from a man aged 55 to 70 with active or convalescent COVID-19. The CDR3 loop reads CASSQGAGTEGGYTF. The CDR3 nucleotides read TGTGCCAGCAGCCAAGGGGCCGGGACAGAGGGGGGCTACACCTTC.